This T cell receptor beta chain was observed in a study of blood T cell repertoires in COVID-19. Background on the study: Acute and convalescent COVID-19 samples came from the United States, Italy and Spain. Sources were T cells, B-cell-depleted T cells, or PBMCs; the material itself was cDNA or gDNA.

V gave up 5 bases and J gave up 8 bases; unmatched junction bases: 7. Germline V gives CDR1 SGHTA, CDR2 FQGNSA. The CDR3 is 14 amino acids. Per the original methods: For nucleated cells, counts were estimated from reference gene primer amplification. Produced via immunoSEQ multiplex PCR; TCRdb's table is partial and in-frame only. V, J and clone size derive from that table, while D and trimming were established from the DNA sequence. The repertoire holds 400,000 to 550,000 clones, with roughly 91% as singletons. This chain connects TRBV7-2 to TRBJ1-4; TRBD1 matches 8 bases. What was sequenced was peripheral blood. This TCR was recovered from a woman aged 25 to 39 with acute or convalescent COVID-19. CDR3 DNA: TGTGCCAGCAGCCCTGTGACAGGGGACGAAAAACTGTTTTTT. It is translated as CASSPVTGDEKLFF. Drawing the rest from reference TRBV7-2 and TRBJ1-4, the complete variable domain is GAGVSQSPSNKVTEKGKDVELRCDPISGHTALYWYRQSLGQGLEFLIYFQGNSAPDKSGLPSDRFSAERTGGSVSTLTIQRTQQEDSAVYLCASSPVTGDEKLFFGSGTQLSVL.